This entry concerns a single T cell receptor beta chain. It has no known antigen specificity. No quality values exist for individual bases; no much larger clone is one base distant. This sample was taken from a study of siplizumab effects on memory and regulatory T cells (dated by TCRdb to between 2019 and 2020). With regard to the full study: The study examined how the anti-CD2 antibody siplizumab affects alloreactive T-cell subsets in allogeneic mixed lymphocyte reactions built from human PBMCs.

The library relied on the immunoSEQ multiplex PCR assay. Approximately 100,000 TCR templates per sample were assayed on the deep sequencing platform. Genomic DNA extracted from sorted T cells was the material used for TCRbeta CDR3 sequencing. As for how the authors treated the data: The R programming language was used for the clonal analysis of the TCRbeta CDR3 data. Comparing unstimulated samples against CFSE-low samples taken after the reaction was how alloreactive CD4+ and CD8+ clones were defined. Alloreactive CD4+ clones were assigned to regulatory or non-regulatory origin by matching sequences to sorted unstimulated Treg and non-Treg repertoires. In its TCRdb copy, this immuneACCESS table keeps in-frame sequences only and misses some clones. Where compared with another copy, unresolved V genes explain less than half of these, and the others have no known cause. D and trimming were read from the DNA, whereas the V and J calls and clone size are those reported in that table. The sample contains about 100,000 clones, approximately 92% of them found a single time. The leading ten clones occupy 0.14% to 0.15% of the sample.

Sorted unstimulated T cells and proliferating T cells recovered from mixed lymphocyte reactions underwent TCRbeta CDR3 sequencing. Fresh whole blood from fewer than 11 HLA-typed healthy donors was used to isolate PBMCs. General study outcomes and caveats: Siplizumab significantly reduced the cumulative frequency of alloreactive sequences traceable to unstimulated CD4+ memory T cells. Whether proliferating Tregs from siplizumab cultures were suppressive was not functionally confirmed. In reactions with siplizumab, an average of about 62% of mappable alloreactive CD4+ clones were Treg-derived, compared with around 28% in control reactions. Greater diversity appeared to be present in unstimulated naive T cells than in memory T cells, and a substantial contribution to the alloresponse seemed to be made by naive cells. About 80-96% of proliferating CD4+ or CD8+ clones could not be given a naive or memory phenotype. Because sequences at frequencies below about 10^-5 were poorly captured, only a minor fraction of alloreactive clones could be mapped back to unstimulated subsets.

Via the germline V gene, CDR1 is MNHEY and CDR2 SVGAGI. Clipping removes 4 bases from V and 0 bases from J, with 5 as the unmatched junction base count. Inclusive of the bounding cysteine and phenylalanine, the CDR3 is 16 residues long. The retained sequence is limited to the CDR3, 48 bases, with the frame set at the first base. The sample was CD4+ T cells sorted from blood. The chain links TRBV6-5 with TRBJ2-3, with 9 middle bases fitting TRBD1. This TCR derives from a human donor in good health. The CDR3 reads CASSWGQGASTDTQYF. In nucleotides, the sequence is TGTGCCAGCAGTTGGGGACAGGGAGCTAGCACAGATACGCAGTATTTT.